Listed below are T cell receptor beta chains from one sample, sequenced in a study of cytomegalovirus exposure and HLA in healthy donors. The protocol was immunoSEQ multiplex PCR, while the TCRdb copy is restricted to in-frame clones and leaves out a portion. The table shows about 110,000 clones, with roughly nine tenths occurring only once. Input material: PBMCs. Receptors originate from a woman younger than 30 in good health and CMV-seronegative. Each CDR3 is given with its conserved first and last residue. The D gene is left open where the match is weak. Expanded clones get a size class; other rows say once, few or many, or leave the size out.

j_call v_call d_call clone_size cdr3_nt cdr3_aa
TRBJ2-6 TRBV28 . few TGTGCCAGCAGACCTCAGGGGATATACTCTGGGGCCAACGTCCTGACTTTC CASRPQGIYSGANVLTF
TRBJ2-1 TRBV11-3 TRBD2 . TGTGCCAGCAGCTTACTAGCGGGGATAAACAATGAGCAGTTCTTC CASSLLAGINNEQFF
TRBJ1-1 TRBV27 . once TGTGCCAGCAAGCAGGGAGGAGGGGACCCTGAAGCTTTCTTT CASKQGGGDPEAFF
TRBJ1-4 TRBV5-1 TRBD1 . TGCGCCAGCAGCACAACCGGGACAGGGAGAGGGGAAAAACTGTTTTTT CASSTTGTGRGEKLFF
TRBJ1-1 TRBV7-2 . . TGTGCCAGCAGCTTAGATCCCTACAACACTGAAGCTTTCTTT CASSLDPYNTEAFF
TRBJ2-1 TRBV2 . once TGTGCCAGCACGAGTTTACGGACAGCTTACAATGAGCAGTTCTTC CASTSLRTAYNEQFF
TRBJ2-7 TRBV28 TRBD1 . TGTGCCAGCAGTTTACGGGACAGGGGGAGGTACGAGCAGTACTTC CASSLRDRGRYEQYF
TRBJ2-1 TRBV7-9 . . TGTGCCAGCAGCTCACCGGTTTACAATGAGCAGTTCTTC CASSSPVYNEQFF
TRBJ1-2 TRBV27 TRBD1 . TGTGCCAGCAGCCTCAGGACAGGGGGCTATGGCTACACCTTC CASSLRTGGYGYTF
TRBJ2-1 TRBV4-3 TRBD2 . TGCGCCAGCAGCCAAGAGCTAGCGGCAGGGACTAGGTTCTTC CASSQELAAGTRFF
TRBJ2-3 TRBV27 TRBD2 . TGTGCCAGCAGTTTATCACCCAGCGGGGGGGACACAGATACGCAGTATTTT CASSLSPSGGDTDTQYF
TRBJ2-6 TRBV7-2 . once TGTGCCAGCAGCTTTCTGGAAGGGGCTGGGGCCAACGTCCTGACTTTC CASSFLEGAGANVLTF
TRBJ2-5 TRBV27 TRBD2 . TGTGCCAGGCGGGGGAACGGGGAGACCCAGTACTTC CARRGNGETQYF
TRBJ2-3 TRBV4-1 TRBD1 . TGCGCCAGCAGCCAAGAGGCTGCAGGGGGCGGAACAGATACGCAGTATTTT CASSQEAAGGGTDTQYF
TRBJ2-6 TRBV4-2 . . TGTGCCAGCAGCCCAAGACAGAGCTCTGGGGCCAACGTCCTGACTTTC CASSPRQSSGANVLTF
TRBJ2-2 TRBV2 . . TGTGCCAGCCTAGAGGTAGCCGGGGAGCTGTTTTTT CASLEVAGELFF
TRBJ2-2 TRBV7-3 . once TGTGCCAGCAGCCCTAGGGGGAGGGAGTTAATTCCCGGGGAGCTGTTTTTT CASSPRGRELIPGELFF
TRBJ2-3 TRBV11-2 TRBD1 . TGTGCCAGCAGCCCCGGGACAGGGAACCCAGATACGCAGTATTTT CASSPGTGNPDTQYF
TRBJ2-7 TRBV10-3 . . TGTGCCATCAGTGAGTTCAACGGCGGTCAGCAGCAGTACTTC CAISEFNGGQQQYF
TRBJ1-1 TRBV11-2 TRBD1 once TGTGCCAGCAGTACCCCGGGAGGGACAGGGGTTACTGAAGCTTTCTTT CASSTPGGTGVTEAFF
TRBJ1-1 TRBV5-1 . . TGCGCCAGCAGCTGGACAGAGAACACTGAAGCTTTCTTT CASSWTENTEAFF
TRBJ2-7 TRBV7-3 . . TGTGCCAGCAGCTTAGTACAGGGCCCGACCTACGAGCAGTACTTC CASSLVQGPTYEQYF